One and the same sample provided the 3 T cell receptor beta chains below, sequenced in a study of blood T cells in healthy people across ages. Combining a sample-barcoded 5' primer with a J-beta primer mix, a second PCR ran for about 7 to 12 cycles. TCRdb called the 5' RACE reads again in MiXCR, with one record for every CDR3 protein. The sample has about a million distinct CDR3 sequences; roughly 50% are singletons. The sequenced material came from blood. Every receptor here comes from a woman aged 60-75 years in good health.

This clonotype was seen once. V is TRBV7-2 and J is TRBJ2-1; D unclear. Trimming left V 5 bases short and J 10 bases short, with 18 bases between. Germline V CDR1 and CDR2: SGHTA, FQGNSA. The CDR3 totals 14 residues. Written as DNA, the CDR3 is TGTGCCAGCAGCGCGGAAGGCGGTCTCCCCGAGCAGTTCTTC. It yields the protein CASSAEGGLPEQFF.

The chain is built from TRBV5-5 and TRBJ2-1; 9 bases match TRBD2. From germline, CDR1 is SGHKS and CDR2 YYEKEE (reference sequence). The CDR3 extends over 16 amino acids. J gave up 7 bases and V 4 bases, and 12 bases lay outside the gene matches. CDR3 residues: CASSAAASGTWNEQFF. DNA of the CDR3: TGTGCCAGCAGCGCCGCGGCTAGCGGGACTTGGAATGAGCAGTTCTTC.

This chain uses TRBV28 with TRBJ2-5; 12 bases fit TRBD2. V lost 2 bases, J lost 5 bases, and 12 bases stayed unmatched. CDR1 is MDHEN and CDR2 is SYDVKM in the germline V gene. This CDR3 spans 18 amino acids. For the CDR3, the DNA is TGTGCCAGCAGTTTAAATCCAGGACTAGCGGGATCGGGGGAGACCCAGTACTTC. Protein product: CASSLNPGLAGSGETQYF.